This T cell receptor (beta chain) was observed in a study of blood T cell repertoires in COVID-19. The CDR3 is made up of 18 amino acids. V trimming: 3 bases; J trimming: 0 bases; junction bases outside the gene matches: 13. In germline, CDR1 is SGDLS, CDR2 YYNGEE. Profiling relied on immunoSEQ multiplex PCR, and the TCRdb table lists in-frame clones only, not all of them. The sample yields about 130,000 clones, roughly 80% seen once. Sequencing used peripheral blood. This sequence was found in an elderly woman with acute or convalescent COVID-19. The chain couples TRBV9 to TRBJ2-3; 7 bases are shared with TRBD2. CDR3: CASSGRDWWGGSTDTQYF. The CDR3 DNA sequence: TGTGCCAGCAGCGGCAGGGACTGGTGGGGGGGGAGCACAGATACGCAGTATTTT.